This passage covers 25 T cell receptor beta chains from one sample sequenced in a study of blood T cell repertoires in COVID-19. Data came from immunoSEQ multiplex PCR; TCRdb stores just in-frame clones and leaves some out. The sample lists about 270,000 clones, approximately 85% occurring once. Sequenced sample: peripheral blood. The receptors were sampled from a woman in her sixties or seventies with acute or convalescent COVID-19.

The chain recombines TRBV10-1 with TRBJ1-1, with 7 bases that match TRBD1. The germline CDR1 and CDR2 sequences are WNHNN and SYGVQD (reference sequence). This CDR3 region has 14 residues. V lost 6 bases, J lost 7 bases, and 11 bases stayed unmatched. CDR3 bases: TGCGCCAGCAGCCCGGGACAGACTAACGATGAAGCTTTCTTT. Translating it yields CASSPGQTNDEAFF.

The rearrangement joins TRBV6-6 to TRBJ2-7, with TRBD2 as a possible D gene (7 bases). V was trimmed by 3 bases and J by 5 bases, leaving 14 bases between them. The CDR3 is 14 residues long. The germline CDR1 and CDR2 sequences are MNHNY and SVGAGI (reference sequence). The CDR3 coding sequence is TGTGCCAGCAGTTATTTAGGGGGGGCCGACGAGCAGTACTTC. Encoded protein: CASSYLGGADEQYF.

This clone showed up many times. The chain links TRBV12-3 or TRBV12-4 to TRBJ1-1; 7 bases are a match to TRBD1. V lost 5 bases to trimming and J lost 5 bases; unmatched junction nucleotides: 2. The CDR3 has 12 residues. The CDR3 DNA is TGTGCCAGCAGTGACAGGGAGACTGAAGCTTTCTTT. Translated: CASSDRETEAFF.

The chain is built from TRBV24-1 and TRBJ1-2; TRBD1 agrees at 8 bases. The CDR3 runs 13 residues. The junction had 2 bases not matched to a gene; V was cut back by 3 bases and J by 6 bases. Germline assignment: CDR1 KGHDR and CDR2 SFDVKD. CDR3 sequence (DNA): TGTGCCACCAGTGATGGACAGGGCGATGGCTACACCTTC. This encodes CATSDGQGDGYTF.

This clone has just one count. The CDR3 reads CASSIQAGLNTEAFF. CDR3 in DNA: TGTGCCAGTAGTATTCAAGCGGGACTGAACACTGAAGCTTTCTTT. This chain joins TRBV19 and TRBJ1-1; D is perhaps TRBD1 (5 bases). CDR3 length equals 15 residues. V dropped 3 bases and J dropped 0 bases, with 11 bases sitting between them. Germline-derived CDR1 and CDR2 are LNHDA and SQIVND (reference sequence). Full variable domain (missing parts from reference TRBV19 and TRBJ1-1): DGGITQSPKYLFRKEGQNVTLSCEQNLNHDAMYWYRQDPGQGLRLIYYSQIVNDFQKGDIAEGYSVSREKKESFPLTVTSAQKNPTAFYLCASSIQAGLNTEAFFGQGTRLTVV.

V and J are TRBV19 and TRBJ2-3; possible D gene TRBD1, 6 bases. The ends were cut back, 6 bases at V and 1 base at J, with 14 bases in the middle. In germline, CDR1 is LNHDA, CDR2 SQIVND (reference sequence). This CDR3 contains 15 residues. The CDR3 nucleotides are TGTGCCAGTAGCCCCCAGGGGTCCCGCACAGATACGCAGTATTTT. This sequence encodes CASSPQGSRTDTQYF.

The chain couples TRBV4-1 to TRBJ2-1, with a tentative D call TRBD2 (7 bases). Germline-derived CDR1 and CDR2 are MGHRA and YSYEKL. V lost 1 base and J 5 bases, leaving 30 bases between the germline ends. The CDR3 is 21 amino acids. The CDR3 DNA sequence: TGCGCCAGCAGCCAAGGCCCTTTAAGGAGGGGGGGCCAGTTAGAGGACAATGAGCAGTTCTTC. Amino acid sequence: CASSQGPLRRGGQLEDNEQFF.

The chain uses TRBV7-9 and TRBJ2-1; weak D call: TRBD1 (5 bases). Between the trimmed V and J ends, which lost 1 base and 8 bases, there was a span of 12 bases. The CDR3 is made up of 14 amino acids. Germline V gives CDR1 SEHNR, CDR2 FQNEAQ (reference sequence). Here the CDR3 DNA reads TGTGCCAGCAGCTTAGTCCAGGGCCGGGATGAGCAGTTCTTC. The encoded protein is CASSLVQGRDEQFF.

Of note for this clone: Within the sample, other DNA sequences also encode this same CDR3. The chain joins TRBV18 to TRBJ1-1; 9 nucleotides line up with TRBD1. V was clipped by 3 bases and J by 0 bases; unmatched bases: 2. Germline loops: CDR1 KGHSH, CDR2 LQKENI. This CDR3 is 15 amino acids long. For the CDR3, the DNA is TGTGCCAGCTCACCGGGGACAGGGATGAACACTGAAGCTTTCTTT. This translates into CASSPGTGMNTEAFF.

This clone appeared a few times. This chain joins TRBV5-1 and TRBJ1-6, with D possibly matching TRBD1 (6 bases). The CDR3 runs 14 residues. V lost 1 base and J 4 bases, leaving 6 bases between the germline ends. Germline lookup yields CDR1 SGHRS and CDR2 YFSETQ. The CDR3 sequence: CASSLTGYNSPLHF. In nucleotides, the CDR3 is TGCGCCAGCAGCTTGACAGGGTATAATTCACCCCTCCACTTT.

This sequence joins TRBV19 and TRBJ2-1; TRBD1 aligns across 9 bases. Looked up from germline, CDR1 is LNHDA and CDR2 is SQIVND (reference sequence). The CDR3 length is 16 residues. V shed 7 bases and J 3 bases; nucleotides not matched to a gene: 10. This chain's CDR3 is CASTPFGQGYYNEQFF. DNA of the CDR3: TGTGCCAGTACCCCTTTCGGACAGGGGTACTACAATGAGCAGTTCTTC. The full variable domain, rest sourced from reference TRBV19 and TRBJ2-1, is DGGITQSPKYLFRKEGQNVTLSCEQNLNHDAMYWYRQDPGQGLRLIYYSQIVNDFQKGDIAEGYSVSREKKESFPLTVTSAQKNPTAFYLCASTPFGQGYYNEQFFGPGTRLTVL.

The gene calls are TRBV29-1 and TRBJ1-2; D gene ambiguous. With 7 bases removed from V and 5 bases from J, the gap between germline ends came to 20 bases. Per the germline V gene, CDR1 is SQVTM and CDR2 is ANQGSEA. The CDR3 covers 14 residues. The CDR3 sequence is CSAGGGLSTYGYTF. CDR3 nucleotide sequence: TGCAGCGCTGGAGGAGGTCTTTCCACGTATGGCTACACCTTC.

V usage is TRBV18 and J usage is TRBJ1-2; 7 bases are shared with TRBD1. The V and J ends lost 8 bases and 4 bases, in that order; junction bases with no gene match: 13. Germline CDR1 and CDR2: KGHSH and LQKENI. CDR3 length: 15 amino acids. The chain's CDR3 is CASTTGQPDLYGYTF. The CDR3 coding sequence is TGTGCCAGCACGACGGGACAGCCCGACCTCTATGGCTACACCTTC.

V and J are TRBV5-5 and TRBJ1-2; 7 bases map to TRBD1. CDR1 and CDR2 from the germline V gene are SGHKS and YYEKEE (reference sequence). V shed 1 base and J 3 bases; nucleotides not matched to a gene: 6. The CDR3 length is 15 residues. The CDR3 nucleotides are TGTGCCAGCAGCTTGTCTGGGCAGGGGGACTATGGCTACACCTTC. This translates into CASSLSGQGDYGYTF.

The rearrangement joins TRBV5-1 to TRBJ2-1; perhaps TRBD1 as D (5 bases). The CDR3 is made up of 15 amino acids. Trimming pared 6 bases from V and 1 base from J, leaving 14 bases between. Germline assignment: CDR1 SGHRS and CDR2 YFSETQ. The CDR3 loop is CASKGPSTSYNEQFF. CDR3 in DNA: TGCGCCAGCAAGGGGCCATCTACATCCTACAATGAGCAGTTCTTC.

The chain couples TRBV3-1 (or the pseudogene TRBV3-2) to TRBJ2-1, with 8 nucleotides matching TRBD1. J was trimmed by 2 bases and V by 4 bases; bases with no gene match: 7. Germline V gene lookup returns CDR1 LGHDT and CDR2 YNNKEL (reference sequence). The CDR3 contains 16 residues. CDR3 DNA: TGTGCCAGCAGCCTCCACACAGGGGGTCCCTACAATGAGCAGTTCTTC. This codes for CASSLHTGGPYNEQFF.

V and J are TRBV5-5 and TRBJ1-5; D uncertain. V lost 2 bases and J lost 5, with 8 bases in between. The CDR3 extends over 13 amino acids. The germline gives CDR1 SGHKS, CDR2 YYEKEE (reference sequence). The CDR3 coding sequence is TGTGCCAGCAGCTTTGCTGAGGATCAGCCCCAGCATTTT. It yields the protein CASSFAEDQPQHF.

The V and J genes are TRBV2 and TRBJ2-3; a weak D match, TRBD2 (5 bases). V was shortened by 10 bases and J by 5 bases, with 16 bases between the two germline ends. Per the germline V gene, CDR1 is SNHLY and CDR2 is FYNNEI. This CDR3 spans 13 amino acids. The CDR3, as DNA: TGTGCCACCGCCCTTCTACTAGGAGATACGCAGTATTTT. The encoded protein is CATALLLGDTQYF. The whole variable domain, filled in from reference TRBV2 and TRBJ2-3, reads EPEVTQTPSHQVTQMGQEVILRCVPISNHLYFYWYRQILGQKVEFLVSFYNNEISEKSEIFDDQFSVERPDGSNFTLKIRSTKLEDSAMYFCATALLLGDTQYFGPGTRLTVL.

This clone was counted a single time. The J gene is TRBJ2-4, the V gene TRBV7-2; possibly TRBD2 for D (5 bases). Germline values: CDR1 SGHTA, CDR2 FQGNSA. V lost 2 bases and J 8 bases, leaving 16 bases between the germline ends. The CDR3 covers 15 residues. Here the CDR3 DNA reads TGTGCCAGCAGCTTATTACATGCTGGAGCGGACATTCAGTACTTC. This encodes CASSLLHAGADIQYF.

This chain links TRBV4-1 with TRBJ2-2, with 10 bases that match TRBD1. Germline lookup yields CDR1 MGHRA and CDR2 YSYEKL. The CDR3 runs to 15 residues. The J segment lost 6 bases and the V segment lost 0 bases, leaving 1 base of the junction unmatched. The CDR3 sequence: CASSQDGQGAGELFF. The DNA of the CDR3 is TGCGCCAGCAGCCAAGATGGACAGGGGGCCGGGGAGCTGTTTTTT.

The chain links TRBV5-4 to TRBJ1-2; D is possibly TRBD1 (5 bases). The CDR3 is made up of 14 amino acids. Trimming pared 1 base from V and 6 bases from J, leaving 13 bases between. Germline CDR1 SGHNT, CDR2 YYREEE (reference sequence). CDR3 sequence reads: CASSLSTGQNGYTF. CDR3 sequence (DNA): TGTGCCAGCAGCTTGTCTACAGGCCAGAATGGCTACACCTTC.

The sample holds one count of this clone. Germline and junction disagree at one end, which may indicate a read error. This chain uses TRBV5-1 with TRBJ2-3; 9 nucleotides match TRBD2. The CDR3 spans 15 residues. Germline V gives CDR1 SGHRS, CDR2 YFSETQ. CDR3 amino acids: CASSLGLAYTDTQYF. The CDR3 DNA reads TGCGCCAGCAGTTTGGGACTAGCTTACACAGATACGCAGTATTTT.

This clone has a handful of counts. V is TRBV7-2 and J is TRBJ2-1; 8 bases map to TRBD2. This CDR3 has 15 residues. The V segment lost 5 bases and the J segment 1 base; nucleotides outside the gene matches: 4. The germline V gene encodes CDR1 SGHTA and CDR2 FQGNSA. DNA of the CDR3: TGTGCCAGCAGCCCCCCGGGGGGGTCCTACAATGAGCAGTTCTTC. As protein: CASSPPGGSYNEQFF.

The chain combines TRBV7-3 with TRBJ1-2; tentative D call: TRBD1 (6 bases). CDR3 length: 13 residues. Germline CDR1 reads SGHTA; CDR2 reads FQGTGA. V lost 1 base to trimming and J lost 8 bases, with 11 bases between them. The CDR3 here is CASSLSGGGGYTF. The CDR3 DNA reads as TGTGCCAGCAGCTTAAGCGGGGGCGGAGGCTACACCTTC.

The V call is TRBV4-2, the J call TRBJ2-4; D possibly corresponds to TRBD2 (5 bases). V was trimmed by 0 bases and J by 3 bases, leaving 12 bases between them. Germline CDR1 is LGHNA and CDR2 is YNFKEQ. The CDR3 consists of 16 residues. The CDR3 spells CASSQDLGEGKNIQYF. CDR3 coding DNA: TGTGCCAGCAGCCAAGATCTCGGGGAAGGCAAAAACATTCAGTACTTC.